These 3 T cell receptor beta chains share one sample of origin, sequenced in a study of blood T cell repertoires in COVID-19. Method: immunoSEQ multiplex PCR; TCRdb's copy keeps in-frame clones and lacks some. The sample carries about 150,000 clones, around 80% recorded once. The sequenced material came from peripheral blood. The receptors were gathered from a human donor with acute or convalescent COVID-19. The donor label of this sample is uncertain.

The CDR3, as DNA: TGTGCCAGCTCACCTACAGGGGGCAGGCAGCCCCAGCATTTT. Protein: CASSPTGGRQPQHF. The V gene is TRBV18, the J gene TRBJ1-5; 9 nucleotides agree with TRBD1. The CDR3 has 14 residues. CDR1 KGHSH and CDR2 LQKENI come from the germline V gene. The trim removed 3 bases at V and 7 bases at J, leaving 4 bases unmatched.

The chain employs TRBV5-1 and TRBJ2-2; tentatively, D is TRBD2 (5 bases). The CDR3 totals 15 residues. Germline values: CDR1 SGHRS, CDR2 YFSETQ. Deletions cut 0 bases from V and 4 bases from J, with 10 bases between. For the CDR3, the DNA is TGCGCCAGCAGCTTGGCGGCTAGCTTCACCGGGGAGCTGTTTTTT. This translates into CASSLAASFTGELFF.

The V call is TRBV30, the J call TRBJ1-2; a possible D gene is TRBD1 (5 bases). The CDR3 spans 14 residues. V was shortened by 0 bases and J by 8 bases, with 16 bases between the two germline ends. The germline CDR1 and CDR2 sequences are GTSNPN and SVGIG (reference sequence). CDR3 nucleotide sequence: TGTGCCTGGAGTGTATCGTTCAGGGCGGGGGGCTACACCTTC. Translated, it gives CAWSVSFRAGGYTF.